The sequence of this T cell receptor beta chain was determined in a study of T-cell memory formation after mild COVID-19. The study's findings and limits: Clones that got smaller from day 15 to 85 had even CD4/CD8, while clones growing later tipped toward CD4+.

With constant-segment primers, 5'RACE yielded cDNA libraries of TCR alpha and TCR beta that carried sample barcodes and UMIs. TCRdb fed the 5' RACE reads into MiXCR, producing one record per CDR3 protein. The sample lists approximately 490,000 distinct CDR3 sequences, roughly 20% seen once, with approximately 12% in the top ten. As for this clonotype: What it binds is not known.

The CDR3 contains 14 residues. After removal of 10 bases from V and 3 bases from J, the junction contained 10 bases not matched to a gene. Germline V lookup: CDR1 MNHNS, CDR2 SASEGT. The material sequenced was PBMCs or a T cell subset sorted from them (not recorded which). This TCR was sampled from an adult woman who had mild COVID-19 (a few samples of this study predate the infection). Cell type and time point are not known. The chain combines TRBV6-1 with TRBJ2-7, with 9 bases lining up with TRBD2. The chain's CDR3 is CAIRVRRGGYEQYF. CDR3 coding DNA: TGTGCCATCCGAGTTAGGCGGGGGGGCTACGAGCAGTACTTC.